This T cell receptor beta chain derives from a study of siplizumab effects on memory and regulatory T cells. The method was immunoSEQ multiplex PCR; TCRdb's version includes in-frame clones alone and lacks a portion of them. The data contain about 85,000 clones, 85% to 95% of them singletons. Trimming stripped 7 bases from V and 0 bases from J, with 7 bases between. Germline CDR1 is MNHNY and CDR2 is SVGAGI (reference sequence). The CDR3 runs to 13 residues. Sequencing was carried out using CD8+ T cells sorted from blood. The sequence was collected from a human donor in good health. This sequence joins TRBV6-6 and TRBJ2-1; D is ambiguous. The CDR3 region has the DNA TGTGCCAGCATGAGTAGCTCCTACAATGAGCAGTTCTTC. Amino acids: CASMSSSYNEQFF.